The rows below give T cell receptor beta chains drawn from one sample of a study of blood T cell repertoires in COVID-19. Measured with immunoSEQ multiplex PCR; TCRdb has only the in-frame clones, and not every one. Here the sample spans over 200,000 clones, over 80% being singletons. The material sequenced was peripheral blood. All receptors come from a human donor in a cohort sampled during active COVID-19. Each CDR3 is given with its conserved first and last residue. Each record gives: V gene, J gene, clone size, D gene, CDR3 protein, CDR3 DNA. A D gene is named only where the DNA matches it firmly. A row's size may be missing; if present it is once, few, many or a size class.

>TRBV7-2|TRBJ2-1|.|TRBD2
CASSQGLAGVVHEQFF
TGTGCCAGCAGCCAGGGACTAGCGGGGGTGGTCCATGAGCAGTTCTTC
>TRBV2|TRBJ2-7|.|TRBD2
CASSPNRASGKGEQYF
TGTGCCAGCAGCCCCAATCGGGCTAGCGGGAAGGGCGAGCAGTACTTC
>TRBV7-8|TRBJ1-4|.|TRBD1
CASSPKQGSLGNEKLFF
TGTGCCAGCAGCCCCAAACAGGGGTCTCTAGGGAATGAAAAACTGTTTTTT
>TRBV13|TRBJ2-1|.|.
CASSPVSYNEQFF
TGTGCCAGCAGCCCAGTGTCTTACAATGAGCAGTTCTTC
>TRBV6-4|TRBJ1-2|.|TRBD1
CASSRGQGGSGYTF
TGTGCCAGCAGTCGCGGACAGGGAGGTAGTGGCTACACCTTC
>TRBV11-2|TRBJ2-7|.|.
CASSLDPGQSYEQYF
TGTGCCAGCAGCTTAGACCCGGGACAAAGTTACGAGCAGTACTTC
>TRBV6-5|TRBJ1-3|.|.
CASRNRAGNTIYF
TGTGCCAGCAGAAACAGGGCTGGAAACACCATATATTTT
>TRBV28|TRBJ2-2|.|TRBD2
CASRTPFTSGIGAGELFF
TGTGCCAGCAGGACGCCCTTTACTAGCGGGATTGGTGCCGGGGAGCTGTTTTTT
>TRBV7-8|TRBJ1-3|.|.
CASSLVPDGLSGNTIYF
TGTGCCAGCAGCTTAGTTCCTGACGGACTCTCTGGAAACACCATATATTTT
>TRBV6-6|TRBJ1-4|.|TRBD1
CASIQTGGKREKLFF
TGTGCCAGCATACAGACAGGGGGCAAACGAGAAAAACTGTTTTTT
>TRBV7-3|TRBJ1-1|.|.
CASSYTVNTEAFF
TGTGCCAGCAGCTACACAGTGAACACTGAAGCTTTCTTT
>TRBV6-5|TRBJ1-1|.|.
CANAGKGEAFF
TGTGCCAACGCAGGGAAGGGTGAAGCTTTCTTT
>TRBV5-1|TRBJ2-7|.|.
CASSPGGTRSYEQYF
TGCGCCAGCAGCCCCGGAGGGACCCGCTCCTACGAGCAGTACTTC
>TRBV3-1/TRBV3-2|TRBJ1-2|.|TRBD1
CASSHGRTGTGYTF
TGTGCCAGCAGCCATGGTAGGACAGGGACCGGCTACACCTTC
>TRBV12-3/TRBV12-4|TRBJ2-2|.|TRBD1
CAGSQGTGELFF
TGTGCCGGCTCACAGGGGACCGGGGAGCTGTTTTTT
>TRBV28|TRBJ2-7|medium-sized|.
CASSYRTDSYEQYF
TGTGCCAGCAGCTACAGGACAGACTCCTACGAGCAGTACTTC
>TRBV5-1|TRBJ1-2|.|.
CASSLTGTSEKGYTF
TGCGCCAGCAGCCTTACCGGGACAAGCGAGAAGGGCTACACCTTC
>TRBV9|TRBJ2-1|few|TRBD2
CASSRLSGRSYNEQFF
TGTGCCAGCAGCAGGCTTAGCGGGAGGTCCTACAATGAGCAGTTCTTC
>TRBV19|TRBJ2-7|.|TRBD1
CASSRFRDRVYEQYF
TGTGCCAGTAGCCGTTTCCGGGACAGGGTCTACGAGCAGTACTTC
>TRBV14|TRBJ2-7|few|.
CASSLRLVRNYEQYF
TGTGCCAGCAGCCTAAGACTAGTCCGGAACTACGAGCAGTACTTC
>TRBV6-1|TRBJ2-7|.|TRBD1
CASSEGTGFYEQYF
TGTGCCAGCAGTGAAGGGACAGGGTTCTACGAGCAGTACTTC
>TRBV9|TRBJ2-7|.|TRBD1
CASSVEGGPPYEQYF
TGTGCCAGCAGCGTAGAAGGGGGCCCCCCCTACGAGCAGTACTTC
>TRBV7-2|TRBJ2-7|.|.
CASRRAVGDEQYF
TGTGCCAGCAGGCGAGCGGTCGGCGACGAGCAGTACTTC
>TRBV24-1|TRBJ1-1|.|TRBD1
CATSSQGTEAFF
TGTGCCACCAGTTCACAGGGGACTGAAGCTTTCTTT
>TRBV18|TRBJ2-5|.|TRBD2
CASSLSGLQETQYF
TGTGCCAGCTCACTATCGGGACTACAAGAGACCCAGTACTTC
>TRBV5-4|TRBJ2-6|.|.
CASSLSQGTSGANVLTF
TGTGCCAGCAGCTTGTCGCAGGGAACCTCTGGGGCCAACGTCCTGACTTTC
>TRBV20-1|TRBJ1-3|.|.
CSASTPSGQLGNTIYF
TGCAGTGCTAGTACCCCCTCCGGACAGCTCGGAAACACCATATATTTT
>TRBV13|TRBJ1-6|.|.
CASSLGTAMGSPLHF
TGTGCCAGCAGCTTAGGGACAGCTATGGGGTCACCCCTCCACTTT
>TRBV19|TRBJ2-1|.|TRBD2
CASSSGRDSYNEQFF
TGTGCCAGCAGCAGCGGGAGGGACTCCTACAATGAGCAGTTCTTC
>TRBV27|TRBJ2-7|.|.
CASKRKGFHEQYF
TGTGCCAGCAAACGGAAGGGGTTCCACGAGCAGTACTTC
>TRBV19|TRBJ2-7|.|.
CASSIVPRANEQYF
TGTGCCAGTAGTATAGTTCCCAGGGCCAACGAGCAGTACTTC
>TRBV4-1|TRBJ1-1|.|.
CASSPPRDFMAEAFF
TGCGCCAGCAGCCCTCCCCGGGACTTCATGGCTGAAGCTTTCTTT
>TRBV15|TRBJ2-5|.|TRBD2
CATSRLAGVVQETQYF
TGTGCCACCAGCAGACTAGCGGGGGTCGTACAAGAGACCCAGTACTTC
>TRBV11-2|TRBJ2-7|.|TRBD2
CASSSLPGLFYEQYF
TGTGCCAGCAGCTCCCTCCCGGGACTATTCTACGAGCAGTACTTC
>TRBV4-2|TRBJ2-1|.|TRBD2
CASSRRLAGINEQFF
TGTGCCAGCAGTCGGCGACTAGCGGGGATCAATGAGCAGTTCTTC
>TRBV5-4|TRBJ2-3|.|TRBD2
CASSWGLAGDTQYF
TGTGCCAGCAGCTGGGGACTAGCTGGGGATACGCAGTATTTT
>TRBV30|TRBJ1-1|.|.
CAWSRGKMNTEAFF
TGTGCCTGGAGTCGGGGTAAAATGAACACTGAAGCTTTCTTT
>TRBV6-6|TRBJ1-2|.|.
CASSRDRGYGYTF
TGTGCCAGCAGCAGAGACAGAGGCTATGGCTACACCTTC
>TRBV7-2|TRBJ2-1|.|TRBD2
CASSLGAGVTYNEQFF
TGTGCCAGCAGCCTCGGAGCGGGAGTCACCTACAATGAGCAGTTCTTC
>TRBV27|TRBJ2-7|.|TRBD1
CASSSDPGQVSYEQYF
TGTGCCAGCAGTTCTGATCCCGGACAGGTCAGCTACGAGCAGTACTTC
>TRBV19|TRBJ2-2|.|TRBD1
CASTSGIGTGNTGELFF
TGTGCCAGTACCTCGGGGATCGGGACAGGTAACACCGGGGAGCTGTTTTTT
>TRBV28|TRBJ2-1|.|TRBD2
CASSLAGGINEQFF
TGTGCCAGCAGCTTAGCGGGAGGGATAAATGAGCAGTTCTTC
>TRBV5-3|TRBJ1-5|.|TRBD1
CARSLRLDYADRGFNQPQHF
TGTGCCAGAAGCTTGCGTCTCGACTACGCCGACAGGGGCTTCAATCAGCCCCAGCATTTT
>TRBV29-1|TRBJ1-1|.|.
CSVGGSTGTEAFF
TGCAGCGTTGGCGGTTCAACAGGGACTGAAGCTTTCTTT
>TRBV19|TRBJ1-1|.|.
CASSITGTTEAFF
TGTGCCAGTAGTATCACAGGGACGACTGAAGCTTTCTTT
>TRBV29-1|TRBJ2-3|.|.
CSVGQLFPTDTQYF
TGCAGCGTGGGGCAGCTATTTCCCACAGATACGCAGTATTTT
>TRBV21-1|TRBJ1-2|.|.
CASSKAKPPGNRYGYTF
TGTGCCAGCAGCAAAGCGAAGCCACCAGGGAACCGCTATGGCTACACCTTC
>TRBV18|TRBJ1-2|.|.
CASSPPSGEGYGYTF
TGTGCCAGCTCACCACCGTCGGGGGAGGGGTATGGCTACACCTTC
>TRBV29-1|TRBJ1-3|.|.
CSAAGGARSGNTIYF
TGCAGCGCCGCCGGGGGAGCCCGCTCTGGAAACACCATATATTTT
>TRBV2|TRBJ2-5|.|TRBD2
CASSEGTLAGVSETQYF
TGTGCCAGCAGTGAAGGCACCCTAGCGGGAGTGTCGGAGACCCAGTACTTC
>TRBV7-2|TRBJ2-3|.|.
CASSFAVATDTQYF
TGTGCCAGCAGCTTCGCGGTAGCCACAGATACGCAGTATTTT
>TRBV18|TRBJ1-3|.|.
CASSPTPVGVSGNTIYF
TGTGCCAGCTCACCAACCCCAGTGGGAGTCTCTGGAAACACCATATATTTT
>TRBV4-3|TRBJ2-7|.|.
CASSQDRGYEQYF
TGCGCCAGCAGCCAAGACAGGGGCTACGAGCAGTACTTC
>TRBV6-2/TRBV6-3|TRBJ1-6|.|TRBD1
CASSYTGGTTLHF
TGTGCCAGCAGTTACACAGGGGGAACAACCCTCCACTTT